This TCR beta chain was identified during a study of pediatric ulcerative colitis. Whole-study findings and limits: A couple of patients had blood samples with substantially reduced template counts.

Here immunoSEQ multiplex PCR was the method, and the copy in TCRdb shows in-frame clones only, minus some. Counted here are 57,000 or so clones, 75% to 90% occurring once; the ten biggest clones make up over 1.3%. Colonoscopy and blood draw happened at the same time. The V gene end was trimmed by 10 bases and the J gene end by 1 base; junction bases not matched to a gene: 14. CDR3 size: 16 residues. Germline loops: CDR1 ENHRY, CDR2 SYGVKD. This clone was counted a few times. The target antigen is unknown. This TCR derives from a boy aged 5-17 years who was a control in a study of pediatric ulcerative colitis. Specimen: blood. This sequence joins TRBV10-3 and TRBJ1-2, with 8 nucleotides matching TRBD1. The CDR3 bases are TGTGCCAGTTTAGCCTGGACAGGGTCCCGTAACTATGGCTACACCTTC. Amino acids: CASLAWTGSRNYGYTF.